The sequence of this T cell receptor (beta chain) was determined in a study of identical twins. TCRdb reprocessed the 5' RACE reads via MiXCR and lists one record per CDR3 protein. The sample lists more than 1.5 million distinct CDR3 sequences; roughly 35% were seen once. On this clonotype: Antigen specificity is unknown.

The CDR3 loop spans 15 amino acids. CDR1 MNHNY and CDR2 SVGAGI come from the germline V gene (reference sequence). The V end was cut by 0 bases, the J end by 6 bases, with 14 bases between. Overall study findings and caveats: Partly confounded zero-insertion analyses could result from invariant MAIT and iNKT cells. Excess twin sharing in beta out-of-frame sequences was weaker. Cord blood beta clonotypes that were abundant carried fewer insertions, and memory repertoires showed no such trend. Modelling approaches yielded underestimates of out-of-frame TCR alpha sharing between monozygotic twins.

The source of this sequence is a newborn girl in good health. The chain couples TRBV6-6 to TRBJ1-1; no firm D call. Sequenced material: cord blood. The CDR3, as DNA: TGTGCCAGCAGTTACTCGGGCGTCGGATTTGCTGAAGCTTTCTTT. Translation: CASSYSGVGFAEAFF.